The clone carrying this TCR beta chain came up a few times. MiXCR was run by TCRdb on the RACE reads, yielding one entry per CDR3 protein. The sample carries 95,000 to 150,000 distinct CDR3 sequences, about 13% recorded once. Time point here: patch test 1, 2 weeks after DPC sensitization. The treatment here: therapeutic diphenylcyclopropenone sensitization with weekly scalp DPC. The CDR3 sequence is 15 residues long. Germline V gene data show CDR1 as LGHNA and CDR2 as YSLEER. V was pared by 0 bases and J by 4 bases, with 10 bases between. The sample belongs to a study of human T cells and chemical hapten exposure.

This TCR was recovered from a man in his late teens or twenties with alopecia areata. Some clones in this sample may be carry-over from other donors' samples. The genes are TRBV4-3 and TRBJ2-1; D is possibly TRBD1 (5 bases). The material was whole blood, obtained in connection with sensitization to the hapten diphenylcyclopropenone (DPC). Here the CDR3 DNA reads TGCGCCAGCAGCCAAGATATAACAGGTTACAATGAGCAGTTCTTC. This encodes CASSQDITGYNEQFF.